This is a list of T cell receptor beta chains from one sample in a study of regulatory T cells in long-lasting Graves disease. TCRdb reprocessed the multiplex PCR reads with MiXCR, giving one entry per CDR3 protein. The sample includes roughly 530,000 distinct CDR3 sequences, around 16% of them seen just once. The data also belong to a second study, concerning T cells in Graves' hyperthyroidism and ophthalmopathy.

Sequencing used peripheral blood mononuclear cells (PBMCs), obtained at new diagnosis, from a patient treated with antithyroid drugs. These TCRs come from a woman between 40 and 65 years old with Graves disease. The CDR3 runs from the conserved cysteine through the conserved F or W. The D gene is left open where the match is weak. Clone size appears in some rows only: once, few, many, or a class for an expanded clone.

D	V	size	J	DNA	CDR3
TRBD1	TRBV5-1	-	TRBJ2-7	TGCGCCAGCAGCTTGTATACAGGGGGAGAGCAGTACTTC	CASSLYTGGEQYF
TRBD1	TRBV30	many	TRBJ1-2	TGTGCCTGGAGCCTCCGGACAGGGAACGGTGATGGCTACACCTTC	CAWSLRTGNGDGYTF
-	TRBV28	many	TRBJ2-7	TGTGCCAGCAGGCTAGAGGGGGGGACGGGGGAGCAGTACTTC	CASRLEGGTGEQYF
-	TRBV2	many	TRBJ2-5	TGTGCCAGCAACGGAGCCCAAGAGACCCAGTACTTC	CASNGAQETQYF
-	TRBV14	-	TRBJ2-1	TGTGCCAGCAGCCCGTACACCACAGGGCGGAATGAGCAGTTCTTC	CASSPYTTGRNEQFF
TRBD1	TRBV5-1	-	TRBJ2-1	TGCGCCAGCAGCTTGGGGGAACAGGGGACGGAGCAGTTCTTC	CASSLGEQGTEQFF
TRBD1	TRBV12-3/TRBV12-4	many	TRBJ1-5	TGTGCCAGCAGCTTAAGGATGCCAGGGGGCGGTCAGCCCCAGCATTTT	CASSLRMPGGGQPQHF
-	TRBV9	few	TRBJ2-1	TGTGCCAGCAGCGTAGGCCCTGGGGGGCCTAATGAGCAGTTCTTC	CASSVGPGGPNEQFF
-	TRBV11-1	many	TRBJ2-1	TGTGCCAGCAGCTTACCTGGCGGACCCAATGAGCAGTTCTTC	CASSLPGGPNEQFF
TRBD2	TRBV7-2	many	TRBJ2-7	TGTGCCAGCAGCTTAGGACTAGCGGACTACGAGCAGTACTTC	CASSLGLADYEQYF
TRBD2	TRBV2	many	TRBJ2-3	TGTGCCAGCAGTGGGCCTGAGGAGCGGGGGGGGACAGATACGCAGTATTTT	CASSGPEERGGTDTQYF
-	TRBV18	many	TRBJ2-5	TGTGCCAGCGGACCTGGATCTCAAGAGACCCAGTACTTC	CASGPGSQETQYF
-	TRBV2	many	TRBJ2-7	TGTGCCAGCAGGGACCCGGGGCGAGAGCAGTACTTC	CASRDPGREQYF
-	TRBV7-3	many	TRBJ1-2	TGTGCCAGCAGCTTAACGGGGGAAACTAACTATGGCTACACCTTC	CASSLTGETNYGYTF
TRBD1	TRBV15	-	TRBJ1-5	TGTGCCACCAGCGGCGCGACAGGGTTTCGCAATCAGCCCCAGCATTTT	CATSGATGFRNQPQHF
-	TRBV19	-	TRBJ1-1	TGTGCCAGTAGTAATCCCTTGAACACTGAAGCTTTCTTT	CASSNPLNTEAFF
-	TRBV20-1	-	TRBJ1-3	TGCAGTGCTAGATCCGACAGCTCTGGAAACACCATATATTTT	CSARSDSSGNTIYF
TRBD2	TRBV5-1	few	TRBJ2-3	TGCGCCAGCAGCTTGGGGTCTAGCGGGGGAACTAGCACAGATACGCAGTATTTT	CASSLGSSGGTSTDTQYF
-	TRBV10-1	many	TRBJ2-3	TGCGCCAGCAGTGAGAGACAGACAGATACGCAGTATTTT	CASSERQTDTQYF
-	TRBV10-1	many	TRBJ2-2	TGCGCCAGCCGCAGGACACAAACCGGGGAGCTGTTTTTT	CASRRTQTGELFF
-	TRBV4-1	many	TRBJ1-4	TGCGCCAGCAGCCAAGCGCCAACAAATGAAAAACTGTTTTTT	CASSQAPTNEKLFF
-	TRBV6-5	many	TRBJ2-1	TGTGCCAGCAGTTACGCGCTTGATGAGCGGATGAGCTCCTACAATGAGCAGTTCTTC	CASSYALDERMSSYNEQFF
TRBD1	TRBV12-3/TRBV12-4	many	TRBJ1-1	TGTGCCAGCAGCACAGGACAGGGGGGCATGAACACTGAAGCTTTCTTT	CASSTGQGGMNTEAFF
-	TRBV20-1	many	TRBJ1-2	TGCAGTGGATATGGCTACACCTTC	CSGYGYTF
-	TRBV2	many	TRBJ1-2	TGTGCCAGCAGCCGTGGGTCGAGCACTGGCTACACCTTC	CASSRGSSTGYTF
TRBD2	TRBV5-1	few	TRBJ2-5	TGCGCCAGCAGCGGAACTAGCGGGGGGACCCAAGGGACCCAGTACTTC	CASSGTSGGTQGTQYF
-	TRBV28	many	TRBJ2-7	TGTGCCAGCAGTTTAGAGGGCCTCGAGCAGTACTTC	CASSLEGLEQYF